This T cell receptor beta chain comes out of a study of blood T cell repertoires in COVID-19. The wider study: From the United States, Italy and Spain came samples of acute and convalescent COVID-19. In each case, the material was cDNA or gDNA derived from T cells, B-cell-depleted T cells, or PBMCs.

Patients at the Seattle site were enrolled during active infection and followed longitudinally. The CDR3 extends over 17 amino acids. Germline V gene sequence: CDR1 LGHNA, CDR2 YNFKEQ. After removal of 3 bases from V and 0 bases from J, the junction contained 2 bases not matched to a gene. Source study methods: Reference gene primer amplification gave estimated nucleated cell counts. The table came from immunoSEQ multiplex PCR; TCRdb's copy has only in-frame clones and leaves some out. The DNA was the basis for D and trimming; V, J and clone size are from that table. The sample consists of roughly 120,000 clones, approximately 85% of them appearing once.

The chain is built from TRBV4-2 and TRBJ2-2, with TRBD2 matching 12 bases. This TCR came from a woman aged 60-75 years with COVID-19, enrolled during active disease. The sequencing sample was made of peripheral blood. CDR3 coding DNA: TGTGCCAGCAGCCAGGGACTAGCGGGTACGAACACCGGGGAGCTGTTTTTT. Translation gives CASSQGLAGTNTGELFF.